These 3 T cell receptor beta chains share one sample of origin, sequenced in a study of blood T cell repertoires in COVID-19. Method: immunoSEQ multiplex PCR; TCRdb's copy keeps in-frame clones and lacks some. The sample records some 57,000 clones, 80% to 90% being singletons. Sequenced input: peripheral blood. These receptors were taken from a man in his fifties or sixties with acute or convalescent COVID-19.

With respect to this clone: Other DNA sequences from this sample encode an identical CDR3 as well. The chain recombines TRBV18 with TRBJ1-5, with TRBD1 matching over 7 bases. Germline V gives CDR1 KGHSH, CDR2 LQKENI. The CDR3 runs to 13 residues. J gave up 7 bases and V 3 bases, and 3 bases lay outside the gene matches. The CDR3 sequence: CASSPDRDQPQHF. The CDR3 bases are TGTGCCAGCTCACCTGACAGGGACCAGCCCCAGCATTTT.

The chain combines TRBV6-6 with TRBJ1-5, with D perhaps matching TRBD1 (5 bases). CDR1 MNHNY and CDR2 SVGAGI come from the germline V gene (reference sequence). The CDR3 runs to 13 residues. Trimming removed 5 bases from V and 7 bases from J, with 12 bases in between. The CDR3 region has the DNA TGTGCCAGCAGTAGCAGGGTAGACCAGCCCCAGCATTTT. This encodes CASSSRVDQPQHF.

The chain links TRBV18 to TRBJ2-4; 8 positions agree with TRBD1. The CDR3 is made up of 18 amino acids. Trimming removed 0 bases from V and 0 bases from J; junction bases left unmatched: 7. Germline V CDR1 and CDR2: KGHSH, LQKENI. CDR3 protein: CASSPPLFRGLAKNIQYF. CDR3 DNA: TGTGCCAGCTCACCACCACTTTTCAGGGGGCTAGCCAAAAACATTCAGTACTTC.